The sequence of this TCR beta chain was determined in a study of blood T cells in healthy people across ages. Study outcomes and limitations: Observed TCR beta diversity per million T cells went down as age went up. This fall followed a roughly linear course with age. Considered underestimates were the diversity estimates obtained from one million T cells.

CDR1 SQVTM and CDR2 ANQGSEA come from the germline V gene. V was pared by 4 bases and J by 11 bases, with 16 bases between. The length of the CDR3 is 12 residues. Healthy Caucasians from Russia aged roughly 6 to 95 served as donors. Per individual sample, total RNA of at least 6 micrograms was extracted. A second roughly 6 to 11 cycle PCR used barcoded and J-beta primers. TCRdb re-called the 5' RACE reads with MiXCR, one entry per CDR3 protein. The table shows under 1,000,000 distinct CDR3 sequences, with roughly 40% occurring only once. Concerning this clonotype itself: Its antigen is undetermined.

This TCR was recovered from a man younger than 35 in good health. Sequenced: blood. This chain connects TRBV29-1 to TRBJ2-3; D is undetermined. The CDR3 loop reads CSVGDLISEQYF. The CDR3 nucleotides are TGCAGCGTTGGTGACCTGATCTCGGAGCAGTATTTT.